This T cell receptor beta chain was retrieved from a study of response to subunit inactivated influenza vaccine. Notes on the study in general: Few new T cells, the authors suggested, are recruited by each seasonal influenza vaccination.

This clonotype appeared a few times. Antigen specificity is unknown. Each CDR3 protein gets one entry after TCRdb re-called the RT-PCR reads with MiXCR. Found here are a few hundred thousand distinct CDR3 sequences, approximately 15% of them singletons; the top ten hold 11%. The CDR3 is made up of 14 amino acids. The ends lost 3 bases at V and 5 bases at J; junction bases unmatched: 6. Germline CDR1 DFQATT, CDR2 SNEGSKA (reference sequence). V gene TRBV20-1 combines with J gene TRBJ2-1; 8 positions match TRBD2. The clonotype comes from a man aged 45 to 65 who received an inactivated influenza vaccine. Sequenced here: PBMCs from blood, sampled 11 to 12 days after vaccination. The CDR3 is CSARPGGTHNEQFF. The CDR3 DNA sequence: TGCAGTGCTAGGCCGGGGGGGACGCACAATGAGCAGTTCTTC.